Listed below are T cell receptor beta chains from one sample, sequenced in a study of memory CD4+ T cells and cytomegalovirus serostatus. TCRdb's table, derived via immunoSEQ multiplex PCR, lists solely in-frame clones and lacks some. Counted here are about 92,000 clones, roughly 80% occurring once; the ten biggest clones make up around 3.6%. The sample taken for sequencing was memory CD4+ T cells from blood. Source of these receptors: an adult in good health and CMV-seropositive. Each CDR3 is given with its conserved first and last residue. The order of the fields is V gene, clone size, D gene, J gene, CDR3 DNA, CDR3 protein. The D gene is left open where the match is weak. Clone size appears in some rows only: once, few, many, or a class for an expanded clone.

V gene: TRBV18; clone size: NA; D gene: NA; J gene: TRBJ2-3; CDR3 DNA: TGTGCCAGCTCTCCCAGCACAGATACGCAGTATTTT; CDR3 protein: CASSPSTDTQYF
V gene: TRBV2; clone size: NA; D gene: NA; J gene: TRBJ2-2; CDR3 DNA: TGTGCCAGCAGTGAAGTACCCACCGGGGAGCTGTTTTTT; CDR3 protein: CASSEVPTGELFF
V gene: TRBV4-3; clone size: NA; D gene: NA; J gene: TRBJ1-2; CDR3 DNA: TGCGCCAGCAGCCAAGATTGGGGGCGCTCAGACTATGGCTACACCTTC; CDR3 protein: CASSQDWGRSDYGYTF
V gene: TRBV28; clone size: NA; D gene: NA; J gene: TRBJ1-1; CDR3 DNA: TGTGCCAGCAGTTTCAGGCAGGGGAGGGGGAACACTGAAGCTTTCTTT; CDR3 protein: CASSFRQGRGNTEAFF
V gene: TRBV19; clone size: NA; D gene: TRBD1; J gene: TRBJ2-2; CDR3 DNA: TGTGCCAGTAGCACAGGGGCCGCGAACACCGGGGAGCTGTTTTTT; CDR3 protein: CASSTGAANTGELFF
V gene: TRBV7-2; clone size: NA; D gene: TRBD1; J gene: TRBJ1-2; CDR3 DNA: TGTGCCAGCAGCTTATCTTCTTCTTGGACAGGGGGAGGCTACACCTTC; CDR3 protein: CASSLSSSWTGGGYTF
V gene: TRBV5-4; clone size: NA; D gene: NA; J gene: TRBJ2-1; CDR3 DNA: TGTGCCAGCAGCTGGGAGACTAGTTCCTTGGAGCAGTTCTTC; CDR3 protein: CASSWETSSLEQFF
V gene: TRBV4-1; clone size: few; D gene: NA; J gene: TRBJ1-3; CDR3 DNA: TGCGCCAGCAGCCGGGGAGGTTTGGTTCTCGCTGGAAACACCATATATTTT; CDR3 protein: CASSRGGLVLAGNTIYF
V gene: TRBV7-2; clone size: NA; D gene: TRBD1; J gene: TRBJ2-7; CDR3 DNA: TGTGCCAGCAGCCCAAGGACAGGGGGAATCTACGAGCAGTACTTC; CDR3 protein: CASSPRTGGIYEQYF
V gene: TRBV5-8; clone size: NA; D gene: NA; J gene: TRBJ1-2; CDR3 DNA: TGTGCCAGCAGCTTGGACGGGAACTATGGCTACACCTTC; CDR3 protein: CASSLDGNYGYTF
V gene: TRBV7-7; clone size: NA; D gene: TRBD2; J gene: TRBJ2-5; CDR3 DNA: TGTGCTAGCAGTGCGACCGGGACTAGCGGAGAGACCCAGTACTTC; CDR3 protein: CASSATGTSGETQYF
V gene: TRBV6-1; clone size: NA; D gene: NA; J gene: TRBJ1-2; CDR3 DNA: TGTGCCAGCAGTGAATTGTTGTTGGACTATGGCTACACCTTC; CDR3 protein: CASSELLLDYGYTF
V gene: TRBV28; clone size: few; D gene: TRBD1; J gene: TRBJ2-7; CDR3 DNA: TGTGCCAGCAGTTCCCATAGGACCGGGACAGGGAAGTACGAGCAGTACTTC; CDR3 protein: CASSSHRTGTGKYEQYF
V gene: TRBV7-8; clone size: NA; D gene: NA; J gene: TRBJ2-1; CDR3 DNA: TGTGCCAGCAGCTTAAGTCTACTCTCCTCCTACAATGAGCAGTTCTTC; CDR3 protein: CASSLSLLSSYNEQFF
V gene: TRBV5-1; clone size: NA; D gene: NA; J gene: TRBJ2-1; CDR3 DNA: TGCGCCAGCAGCTTGGGGATAGGGACCCCGGCCAATGAGCAGTTCTTC; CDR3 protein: CASSLGIGTPANEQFF
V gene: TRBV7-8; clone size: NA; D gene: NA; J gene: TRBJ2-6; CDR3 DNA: TGTGCCAGCAGCTTAGCGCGGTCTCAGAGCTCTGGGGCCAACGTCCTGACTTTC; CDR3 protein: CASSLARSQSSGANVLTF
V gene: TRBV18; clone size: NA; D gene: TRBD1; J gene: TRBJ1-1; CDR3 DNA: TGTGCCAGCTCACCCAAGGACAGGGACTTCACTGAAGCTTTCTTT; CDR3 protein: CASSPKDRDFTEAFF
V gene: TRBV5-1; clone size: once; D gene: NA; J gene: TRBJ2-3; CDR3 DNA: TGCGCCAGCAGATGGGCGACTAGCACAGATACGCAGTATTTT; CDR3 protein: CASRWATSTDTQYF
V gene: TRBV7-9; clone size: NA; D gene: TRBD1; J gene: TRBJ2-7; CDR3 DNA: TGTGCCAGCAGCCCGGGACAGTCCGTAACCTACGAGCAGTACTTC; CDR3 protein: CASSPGQSVTYEQYF
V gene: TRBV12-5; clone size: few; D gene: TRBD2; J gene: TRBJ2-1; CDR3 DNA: TGTGCTAGTGGTTCGTCCCTAGCGGGAGGGCGGAGGAATGAGCAGTTCTTC; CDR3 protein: CASGSSLAGGRRNEQFF
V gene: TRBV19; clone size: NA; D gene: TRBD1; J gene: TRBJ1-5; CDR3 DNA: TGTGCCAGTAGTATGGATTTAACAGGGGTCAAGACCAATCAGCCCCAGCATTTT; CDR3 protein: CASSMDLTGVKTNQPQHF
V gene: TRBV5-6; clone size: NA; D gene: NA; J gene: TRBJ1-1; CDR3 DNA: TGTGCCAGCAGCTTGCGACGGCGGAACACTGAAGCTTTCTTT; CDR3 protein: CASSLRRRNTEAFF
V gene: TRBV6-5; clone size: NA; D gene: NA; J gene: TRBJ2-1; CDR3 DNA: TGTGCCAGCAGAAATTGGGACAAGCAGTTCTTC; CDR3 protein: CASRNWDKQFF
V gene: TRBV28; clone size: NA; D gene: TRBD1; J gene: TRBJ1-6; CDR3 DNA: TGTGCCAGCAGTCTGGGACAGGTTCGGTCACCCCTCCACTTT; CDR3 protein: CASSLGQVRSPLHF
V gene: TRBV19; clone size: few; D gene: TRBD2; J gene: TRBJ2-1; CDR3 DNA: TGTGCCAGTAGTATTCGATCTGGGGGAGGGTACAATGAGCAGTTCTTC; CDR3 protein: CASSIRSGGGYNEQFF
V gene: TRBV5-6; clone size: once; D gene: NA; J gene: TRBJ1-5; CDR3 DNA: TGTGCCAGCAGCTTGGGTCTAGGGGGAAGCAATCAGCCCCAGCATTTT; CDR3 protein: CASSLGLGGSNQPQHF
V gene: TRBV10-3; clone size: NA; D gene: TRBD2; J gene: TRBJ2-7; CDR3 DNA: TGTGCCATCCGGGGACTAGCGGGCAGCTCCTACGAGCAGTACTTC; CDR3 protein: CAIRGLAGSSYEQYF
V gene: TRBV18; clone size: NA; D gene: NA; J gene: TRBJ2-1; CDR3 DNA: TGTGCCAGCTCCCTTCGGGGGACTGAAATTTACAATGAGCAGTTCTTC; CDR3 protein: CASSLRGTEIYNEQFF
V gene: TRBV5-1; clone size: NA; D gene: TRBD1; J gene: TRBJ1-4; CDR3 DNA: TGCGCCAGCAGCCGACAGGGGATTCCGGAAAAACTGTTTTTT; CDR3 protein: CASSRQGIPEKLFF
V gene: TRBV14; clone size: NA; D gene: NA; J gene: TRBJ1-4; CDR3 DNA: TGTGCCAGCAGCCGGGGAATTGCAACTAATGAAAAACTGTTTTTT; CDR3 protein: CASSRGIATNEKLFF
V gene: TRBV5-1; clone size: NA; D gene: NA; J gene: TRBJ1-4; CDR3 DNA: TGCGCCAGCAGCTTGGAAGTGCCAGCAGAAAAACTGTTTTTT; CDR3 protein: CASSLEVPAEKLFF
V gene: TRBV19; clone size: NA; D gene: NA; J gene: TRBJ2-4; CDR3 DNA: TGTGCCAGTAGTCCCGGTGTTAGTTTCTCAGCCAAAAACATTCAGTACTTC; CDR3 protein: CASSPGVSFSAKNIQYF
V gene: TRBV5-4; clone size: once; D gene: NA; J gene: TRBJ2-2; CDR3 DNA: TGTGCCAGCAGCTTGGGGGGGTTCGTCGGGAACACCGGGGAGCTGTTTTTT; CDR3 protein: CASSLGGFVGNTGELFF
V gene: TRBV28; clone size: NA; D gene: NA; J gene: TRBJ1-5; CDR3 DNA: TGTGCCAGCAGTTCCCTCAGGCAGCCCCAGCATTTT; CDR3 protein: CASSSLRQPQHF
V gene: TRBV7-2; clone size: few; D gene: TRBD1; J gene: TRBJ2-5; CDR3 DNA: TGTGCCAGCAGCTTAGTTAGGGGGCGCGGGGAGACCCAGTACTTC; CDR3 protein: CASSLVRGRGETQYF
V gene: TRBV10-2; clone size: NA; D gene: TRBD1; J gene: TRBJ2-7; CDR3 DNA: TGCGCCAGCAGTGGGGGCAGGGGGCGGTCCGAGCAGTACTTC; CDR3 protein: CASSGGRGRSEQYF
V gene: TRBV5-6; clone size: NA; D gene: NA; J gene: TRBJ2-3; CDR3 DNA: TGTGCCAGCAACGACTACCGGGACGACACAGATACGCAGTATTTT; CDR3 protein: CASNDYRDDTDTQYF
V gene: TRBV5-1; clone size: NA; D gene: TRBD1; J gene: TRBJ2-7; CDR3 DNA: TGCGCCAGCAAGGGACAGGGTGCCTCCTACGAGCAGTACTTC; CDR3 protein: CASKGQGASYEQYF
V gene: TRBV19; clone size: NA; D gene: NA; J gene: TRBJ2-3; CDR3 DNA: TGTGCCAGTAGTATAGTCGGCGACGCCACAGATACGCAGTATTTT; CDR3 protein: CASSIVGDATDTQYF
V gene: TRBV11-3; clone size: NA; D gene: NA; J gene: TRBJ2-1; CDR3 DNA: TGTGCCAGCAGCCCCCGGGGTAAGGGCAATGAGCAGTTCTTC; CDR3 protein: CASSPRGKGNEQFF
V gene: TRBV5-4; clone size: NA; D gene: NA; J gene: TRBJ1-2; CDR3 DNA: TGTGCCAGCAGCTCTACAGGGATGAACTATGGCTACACCTTC; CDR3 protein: CASSSTGMNYGYTF
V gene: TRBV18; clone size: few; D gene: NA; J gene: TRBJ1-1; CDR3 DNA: TGTGCCAGCTCACGAGAGATCCCGATCAGGACTGAAGCTTTCTTT; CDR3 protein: CASSREIPIRTEAFF
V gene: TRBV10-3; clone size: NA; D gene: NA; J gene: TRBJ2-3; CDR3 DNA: TGTGCCATCAGGATAGCAGATACGCAGTATTTT; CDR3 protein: CAIRIADTQYF
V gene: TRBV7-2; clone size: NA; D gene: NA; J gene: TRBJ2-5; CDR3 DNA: TGTGCCAGCAGCTTAAACCCGATAGGGGAGACCCAGTACTTC; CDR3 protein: CASSLNPIGETQYF
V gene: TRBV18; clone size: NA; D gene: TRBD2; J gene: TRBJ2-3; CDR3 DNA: TGTGCCAGCTCACCACCGGGCCTAGCGGGGAGCACAGATACGCAGTATTTT; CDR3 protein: CASSPPGLAGSTDTQYF
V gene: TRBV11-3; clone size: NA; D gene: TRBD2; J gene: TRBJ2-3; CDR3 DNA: TGTGCCAGCAGCTTAGGACCGGCACTAGCGGGAGATACGCAGTATTTT; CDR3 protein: CASSLGPALAGDTQYF
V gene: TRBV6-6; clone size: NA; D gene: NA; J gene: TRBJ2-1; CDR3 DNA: TGTGCCAGCAAAGGGGGTGTCGGCAATGAGCAGTTCTTC; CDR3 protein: CASKGGVGNEQFF
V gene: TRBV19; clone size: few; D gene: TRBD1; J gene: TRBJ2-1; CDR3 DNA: TGTGCCAGTAGTATAGAACCAGGGGGCTCATACAATGAGCAGTTCTTC; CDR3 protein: CASSIEPGGSYNEQFF
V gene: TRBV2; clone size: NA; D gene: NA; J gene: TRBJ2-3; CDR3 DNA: TGTGCCAGCAGTGTCATGGGAGTCCCAGATACGCAGTATTTT; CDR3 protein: CASSVMGVPDTQYF
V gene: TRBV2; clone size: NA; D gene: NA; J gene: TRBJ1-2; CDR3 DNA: TGTGCCAGCAGTCCCCAAATGGGGTACTATGGCTACACCTTC; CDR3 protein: CASSPQMGYYGYTF
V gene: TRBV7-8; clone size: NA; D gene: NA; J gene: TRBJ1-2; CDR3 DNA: TGTGCCAGCAGCTCCGATGCGGCCCAGTCTAGCTACACCTTC; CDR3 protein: CASSSDAAQSSYTF
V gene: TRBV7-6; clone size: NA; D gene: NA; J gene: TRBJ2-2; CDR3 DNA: TGTGCCAGCAGCTCCGACATAATCACCGGGGAGCTGTTTTTT; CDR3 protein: CASSSDIITGELFF
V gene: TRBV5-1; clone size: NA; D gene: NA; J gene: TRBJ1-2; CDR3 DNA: TGCGCCAGCAGCCCCGGAGGGGGAGGGAACTATGGCTACACCTTC; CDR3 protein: CASSPGGGGNYGYTF
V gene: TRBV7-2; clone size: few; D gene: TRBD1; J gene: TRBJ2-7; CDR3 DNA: TGTGCCAGCAGCTTCGGACAGGCCAACTCCTACGAGCAGTACTTC; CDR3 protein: CASSFGQANSYEQYF
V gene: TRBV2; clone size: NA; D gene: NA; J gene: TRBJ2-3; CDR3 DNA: TGTGCCAGCAGTGAGGGAGTACTTCTAGAGGGGGATACGCAGTATTTT; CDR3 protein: CASSEGVLLEGDTQYF